This passage covers 30 T cell receptor beta chains from one sample sequenced in a study of T cell repertoires in cytomegalovirus infection. TCRdb re-analysed the reads in MiXCR, keeping a single row per CDR3 protein. The table has a few hundred thousand distinct CDR3 sequences, about a third seen once; the top ten hold roughly 13%. These receptors have no known antigen. The sequences come from cultured PBMCs, collected from culture after CMV antigen stimulation. These receptors all stem from a human donor in good health (CMV status not recorded). Some clones in this sample may be carry-over from other donors' samples.

This clonotype was observed a handful of times. The chain recombines TRBV7-8 with TRBJ2-1; maybe TRBD1 (6 bases). The CDR3 sequence is 15 residues long. V lost 6 bases to trimming and J lost 7 bases, with 19 bases between them. Germline-derived CDR1 and CDR2 are SGHVS and FQNEAQ. The CDR3 DNA sequence: TGTGCCAGCAGGGAAACAGGGTCGAGGGGTAATGAGCAGTTCTTC. It encodes CASRETGSRGNEQFF.

Notes on this clonotype: One junction end does not reproduce the germline sequence, and a read error may be involved. The J gene is TRBJ2-7, the V gene TRBV12-3 or TRBV12-4; D call uncertain. The CDR3 contains 13 residues. CDR3 coding DNA: TGTGACAGCAGACCTCGGGCGTCCTACGAGCAGTACTTC. Its protein is CDSRPRASYEQYF.

This clonotype was seen only a few times. V usage is TRBV9 and J usage is TRBJ1-1; no firm D call. This CDR3 is built from 14 residues. Trimming stripped 2 bases from V and 0 bases from J, with 8 bases between. CDR1 SGDLS and CDR2 YYNGEE come from the germline V gene. In DNA form, the CDR3 reads TGTGCCAGCAGCGTTAAGGTCTTGAACACTGAAGCTTTCTTT. Translation: CASSVKVLNTEAFF.

The sample holds one count of this clonotype. The gene calls are TRBV4-1 and TRBJ2-1; TRBD2 aligns across 8 bases. Germline V gene sequence: CDR1 MGHRA, CDR2 YSYEKL. The ends lost 0 bases at V and 12 bases at J; junction bases unmatched: 4. This CDR3 contains 13 residues. The CDR3 protein is CASSQDSSGGQFF. The CDR3, as DNA: TGCGCCAGCAGCCAAGATTCCAGCGGGGGGCAGTTCTTC.

This clonotype turned up a few times. This chain links TRBV7-6 with TRBJ1-2, with D possibly matching TRBD1 (6 bases). Deletions cut 5 bases from V and 0 bases from J, with 19 bases between. The CDR3 has 17 amino acids. Looked up from germline, CDR1 is SGHVS and CDR2 is FNYEAQ. The DNA for the CDR3 is TGTGCCAGCAGCCCCAACACGGGGGGCATCACTAACTATGGCTACACCTTC. Encoded protein: CASSPNTGGITNYGYTF.

V is TRBV28 and J is TRBJ2-5; no reliable D call. V lost 5 bases and J 4 bases, leaving 8 bases between the germline ends. CDR1 MDHEN and CDR2 SYDVKM come from the germline V gene. The CDR3 is made up of 12 amino acids. The CDR3 sequence is CASSDPGETQYF. CDR3 nucleotide sequence: TGTGCCAGCAGTGACCCCGGAGAGACCCAGTACTTC.

This rearrangement joins TRBV5-1 to TRBJ1-3; D possibly corresponds to TRBD1 (6 bases). Germline V lookup: CDR1 SGHRS, CDR2 YFSETQ. The germline V and J ends were trimmed by 1 base and 2 bases, with 13 bases remaining between them. The CDR3 contains 16 residues. DNA for the CDR3: TGCGCCAGCAGCTTGTCGGCAGGGGTGACTGGAAACACCATATATTTT. Its protein is CASSLSAGVTGNTIYF.

The chain links TRBV10-3 to TRBJ2-7; D is possibly TRBD1 (6 bases). Germline CDR1 reads ENHRY; CDR2 reads SYGVKD. CDR3 length equals 15 residues. V was clipped by 0 bases and J by 3 bases, with 12 bases between them. The CDR3 protein is CAISESPGHDYEQYF. CDR3 bases: TGTGCCATCAGTGAGTCTCCGGGACACGACTACGAGCAGTACTTC.

This clonotype has more than one count but fewer than ten. CDR3 sequence (DNA): TGTGCCAGCAGAGGCGGGAGGGCCAGGGTCAATGAGCAGTTCTTC. It is translated as CASRGGRARVNEQFF. The chain employs TRBV6-5 and TRBJ2-1; 9 nucleotides align to TRBD2. The CDR3 has 15 amino acids. Germline CDR1 is MNHEY and CDR2 is SVGAGI. The trim removed 6 bases at V and 6 bases at J, leaving 9 bases unmatched.

The J gene is TRBJ1-5, the V gene TRBV10-3; D remains ambiguous. Germline V gene sequence: CDR1 ENHRY, CDR2 SYGVKD. This CDR3 region has 15 residues. With 3 bases removed from V and 5 bases from J, the gap between germline ends came to 14 bases. CDR3 in DNA: TGTGCCATCAGTGACGGGGTCCATACCCATCAGCCCCAGCATTTT. Its protein is CAISDGVHTHQPQHF.

This rearrangement joins TRBV4-3 to TRBJ2-5, with D unresolved. The V gene's germline CDR1 is LGHNA and CDR2 YSLEER. The CDR3 covers 13 residues. V lost 1 base and J 5 bases, leaving 8 bases between the germline ends. CDR3: CASSQVRTETQYF. CDR3 sequence (DNA): TGCGCCAGCAGCCAAGTTCGTACTGAGACCCAGTACTTC.

The CDR3 sequence is CASSSYGEALGYNEQFF. The DNA of the CDR3 is TGTGCCAGCAGCTCATACGGGGAGGCATTGGGGTACAATGAGCAGTTCTTC. The chain joins TRBV5-6 to TRBJ2-1, with a weak D call TRBD2 (6 bases). The germline gives CDR1 SGHDT, CDR2 YYEEEE. The V end lost 3 bases, the J end lost 4 bases, and 20 bases lay between the germline ends. This CDR3 spans 17 amino acids.

Concerning this clonotype: A read error may be the cause here, since a much bigger clone is one base away. The J gene is TRBJ1-6, the V gene TRBV6-1; D is unclear. Germline-derived CDR1 and CDR2 are MNHNS and SASEGT. The CDR3 has 14 amino acids. The CDR3 nucleotides read TGTGCCAGCAGTGAAAATGTTCGGCATTCACCCCTCCCCTTT. Protein sequence: CASSENVRHSPLPF.

The V gene is TRBV6-2 or TRBV6-3, the J gene TRBJ2-3; D call uncertain. The V end lost 2 bases, the J end lost 3 bases, and 9 bases lay between the germline ends. The germline gives CDR1 MNHEY, CDR2 SVGEGT. This CDR3 comprises 14 residues. The CDR3 DNA reads as TGTGCCAGCAGTTACGTCCAGCATACAGATACGCAGTATTTT. This codes for CASSYVQHTDTQYF.

The CDR3 is CASSVPGLAGTGEQYV. The CDR3 region has the DNA TGTGCCAGCAGCGTCCCGGGACTAGCGGGTACGGGGGAGCAGTACGTC. The rearrangement uses TRBV7-8 and TRBJ2-7, with 12 bases identical to TRBD2. The CDR3 totals 16 residues. V shed 5 bases, J shed 7 bases, and the junction held 12 bases outside the gene matches. CDR1 is SGHVS and CDR2 is FQNEAQ in the germline V gene.

The sample holds a few counts of this clonotype. This chain uses TRBV7-2 with TRBJ2-1, with unresolved D. The CDR3 is 15 residues long. Germline lookup yields CDR1 SGHTA and CDR2 FQGNSA. V lost 1 base and J 3 bases, leaving 10 bases between the germline ends. The DNA for the CDR3 is TGTGCCAGCAGCTTAGAAGGGCACGGCTACAATGAGCAGTTCTTC. This codes for CASSLEGHGYNEQFF.

The chain links TRBV5-4 to TRBJ2-5; 7 bases match TRBD1. This CDR3 contains 14 residues. V was pared by 4 bases and J by 2 bases, with 5 bases of the junction left unmatched. CDR1 is SGHNT, CDR2 YYREEE, per germline (reference sequence). The CDR3 bases are TGTGCCAGCAGCACCGGGACAGATCAAGAGACCCAGTACTTC. This codes for CASSTGTDQETQYF.

This clonotype came up many times. The chain couples TRBV28 to TRBJ2-2; D is uncertain. The CDR3 has 13 amino acids. Looked up from germline, CDR1 is MDHEN and CDR2 is SYDVKM. Between the trimmed V and J ends, which lost 6 bases and 0 bases, there was a span of 5 bases. CDR3 protein: CASRLSNTGELFF. CDR3 in DNA: TGTGCCAGCAGGCTATCGAACACCGGGGAGCTGTTTTTT.

This clonotype was counted between two and nine times. The chain has TRBV5-1 and TRBJ2-2, with 12 nucleotides matching TRBD1. The CDR3 totals 16 residues. V was pared by 3 bases and J by 6 bases, with 6 bases of the junction left unmatched. The germline gives CDR1 SGHRS, CDR2 YFSETQ. CDR3 sequence: CASSSGGQGASGELFF. The CDR3 DNA reads as TGCGCCAGCAGCTCCGGGGGACAGGGGGCGTCCGGGGAGCTGTTTTTT. Full variable domain (missing parts from reference TRBV5-1 and TRBJ2-2): KAGVTQTPRYLIKTRGQQVTLSCSPISGHRSVSWYQQTPGQGLQFLFEYFSETQRNKGNFPGRFSGRQFSNSRSEMNVSTLELGDSALYLCASSSGGQGASGELFFGEGSRLTVL.

The chain combines TRBV20-1 with TRBJ2-5, with D possibly TRBD1 on 6 matching bases. The CDR3 runs to 12 residues. V was clipped by 6 bases and J by 7 bases, with 15 bases between them. Germline values: CDR1 DFQATT, CDR2 SNEGSKA (reference sequence). The chain's CDR3 is CSAETGTGTQYF. The DNA of the CDR3 is TGCAGTGCCGAAACAGGGACCGGGACCCAGTACTTC.

The chain links TRBV7-8 to TRBJ1-4; tentative D call: TRBD1 (5 bases). Germline V gene sequence: CDR1 SGHVS, CDR2 FQNEAQ. Trimming cost V 1 base and J 7 bases, with 10 bases left between them. The CDR3 consists of 14 residues. CDR3 bases: TGTGCCAGCAGCTTAGGGCAGGGTTTTGAAAAACTGTTTTTT. Translating it yields CASSLGQGFEKLFF.

The chain is built from TRBV12-3 or TRBV12-4 and TRBJ2-7, with 8 bases aligning to TRBD2. This CDR3 has 14 residues. V lost 3 bases and J lost 2; bases outside the gene matches: 3. The CDR3 loop reads CASSLVAGTYEQYF. CDR3 DNA: TGTGCCAGCAGTTTGGTAGCGGGGACCTACGAGCAGTACTTC.

In this sample, this clonotype turned up a few times. The genes are TRBV11-2 and TRBJ2-1; weak D call: TRBD2 (5 bases). Germline V lookup: CDR1 SGHAT, CDR2 FQNNGV. CDR3 size: 16 residues. The V end was cut by 5 bases, the J end by 5 bases, with 19 bases between. Here the CDR3 DNA reads TGTGCCAGCAGCACACTCCGGGGTCGCCTAAACAATGAGCAGTTCTTC. Translation gives CASSTLRGRLNNEQFF.

The chain links TRBV19 to TRBJ1-2; D gene uncertain. Trimming cost V 4 bases and J 4 bases, with 7 bases left between them. The CDR3 contains 12 residues. Per germline, CDR1 LNHDA and CDR2 SQIVND (reference sequence). In DNA form, the CDR3 reads TGTGCCAGTAGTACCTACAGCTATGGCTACACCTTC. As protein: CASSTYSYGYTF. The full variable domain, completed using reference TRBV19 and TRBJ1-2, is DGGITQSPKYLFRKEGQNVTLSCEQNLNHDAMYWYRQDPGQGLRLIYYSQIVNDFQKGDIAEGYSVSREKKESFPLTVTSAQKNPTAFYLCASSTYSYGYTFGSGTRLTVV.

The chain joins TRBV15 to TRBJ2-5; 8 bases are shared with TRBD2. The V segment lost 9 bases and the J segment 5 bases; nucleotides outside the gene matches: 11. Germline-derived CDR1 and CDR2 are LNHNV and YYDKDF (reference sequence). CDR3 length: 14 amino acids. The CDR3 DNA reads as TGTGCCACTAAGAATGGACCGGGGGGGGAGACCCAGTACTTC. Amino acid sequence: CATKNGPGGETQYF.

This sequence joins TRBV7-4 and TRBJ2-7; 9 bases agree with TRBD2. This CDR3 comprises 16 residues. Germline-derived CDR1 and CDR2 are SGHVT and SQSDAQ. V lost 5 bases to trimming and J lost 2 bases; unmatched junction nucleotides: 10. CDR3 bases: TGTGCCAGCAGCCTGGAAACCGGGACTAGCCCCTACGAGCAGTACTTC. Translation: CASSLETGTSPYEQYF.

J is TRBJ1-1 and V is TRBV5-1, with 9 bases matching TRBD1. J was trimmed by 3 bases and V by 1 base; bases with no gene match: 1. This CDR3 is 14 amino acids long. Looked up from germline, CDR1 is SGHRS and CDR2 is YFSETQ. CDR3 region: CASSLNRGHTEAFF. CDR3 DNA sequence: TGCGCCAGCAGCTTGAACAGGGGGCACACTGAAGCTTTCTTT.

This sequence joins TRBV6-5 and TRBJ2-1, with 14 bases that match TRBD2. The CDR3 totals 15 residues. With 6 bases clipped from V and 10 bases from J, the junction kept 8 bases outside the gene matches. The germline gives CDR1 MNHEY, CDR2 SVGAGI. CDR3 residues: CASREARLAGGEQFF. As DNA, the CDR3 is TGTGCCAGCAGGGAAGCAAGACTAGCGGGAGGGGAGCAGTTCTTC.

The chain employs TRBV19 and TRBJ2-1; 8 bases fit TRBD2. Germline V gene data show CDR1 as LNHDA and CDR2 as SQIVND (reference sequence). V trimming: 3 bases; J trimming: 3 bases; junction bases outside the gene matches: 4. The CDR3 runs to 15 residues. The CDR3 nucleotides are TGTGCCAGTAGTATCTTAAGCGGGAGCTACAATGAGCAGTTCTTC. Amino acids: CASSILSGSYNEQFF. The full variable domain, rest sourced from reference TRBV19 and TRBJ2-1, is DGGITQSPKYLFRKEGQNVTLSCEQNLNHDAMYWYRQDPGQGLRLIYYSQIVNDFQKGDIAEGYSVSREKKESFPLTVTSAQKNPTAFYLCASSILSGSYNEQFFGPGTRLTVL.

This clonotype was detected a few times. The chain has TRBV6-2 or TRBV6-3 and TRBJ2-4; D is perhaps TRBD1 (6 bases). Looked up from germline, CDR1 is MNHEY and CDR2 is SVGEGT. CDR3 size: 16 residues. V gave up 0 bases and J gave up 9 bases, with 18 bases separating them. The chain's CDR3 is CASSYSLGHLGGIQYF. In DNA form, the CDR3 reads TGTGCCAGCAGTTACTCCCTGGGACACCTTGGGGGCATTCAGTACTTC.